The TCR beta chain under discussion was sequenced for a study of blood T cell repertoires in COVID-19. The overall study: Researchers got acute and convalescent COVID-19 samples from the United States, Italy and Spain.

Profiling relied on immunoSEQ multiplex PCR, and the TCRdb table lists in-frame clones only, not all of them. Here the sample spans 250,000 to 300,000 clones, roughly 80% being singletons. The germline gives CDR1 MNHEY, CDR2 SMNVEV (reference sequence). The length of the CDR3 is 13 residues. V was trimmed by 3 bases and J by 4 bases, leaving 9 bases between them. Allocation to cohorts depended on clinical history reported by the participants. V is TRBV27 and J is TRBJ1-2; D perhaps matches TRBD1 (5 bases). Sequencing input: PBMCs or T cells enriched from blood (not recorded which). This clonotype was sampled from a man aged 35-49 years who had been exposed to COVID-19. The CDR3 bases are TGTGCCAGCAGTTTGCAGGGTGGCTATGGCTACACCTTC. This codes for CASSLQGGYGYTF.